This T cell receptor beta chain is from a study of Tregs in tolerant kidney transplant recipients. V shed 3 bases and J 5 bases; nucleotides not matched to a gene: 14. CDR1 and CDR2 (germline): SGHRS, YFSETQ. This CDR3 spans 18 amino acids. The count of this clone is one. Unstimulated Tregs (CD4+CD25+CD127-) and CD4+CD25- non-Tregs were sorted from PBMCs. Profiled with immunoSEQ multiplex PCR; TCRdb holds only in-frame clones, not every one. This repertoire shows some 68,000 clones, 84% found once; its top ten account for approximately 4%. The J gene is TRBJ2-1, the V gene TRBV5-1; 10 nucleotides match TRBD1. This sequence originates from a human donor in good health. Sequences were obtained from CD4+ T cells from blood. The CDR3 coding sequence is TGCGCCAGCAGCTCCTTCCCTGGACAGGGGGTGTCACACAATGAGCAGTTCTTC. Its translation is CASSSFPGQGVSHNEQFF.